Listed here are 11 T cell receptor beta chains from one sample, sequenced in a study of blood T cell repertoires in COVID-19. Libraries were prepared by immunoSEQ multiplex PCR; TCRdb keeps only in-frame clonotypes and omits some of them. The sample records just over 300,000 clones, 86% being singletons. The sequencing sample was made of PBMCs or T cells enriched from blood (not recorded which). Every receptor here comes from a man in his thirties or forties who had recovered from COVID-19.

The chain has TRBV28 and TRBJ1-4; TRBD1 agrees at 11 bases. Germline V CDR1 and CDR2: MDHEN, SYDVKM. The CDR3 sequence is 16 residues long. Unmatched junction bases numbered 11, after V lost 6 bases and J lost 8 bases. CDR3 in amino acids: CASSLLPGQGVEKLFF. The CDR3 region has the DNA TGTGCCAGCAGCCTTCTCCCGGGACAGGGGGTCGAAAAACTGTTTTTT.

This chain uses TRBV27 with TRBJ2-2, with no clear D. The V end was cut by 5 bases, the J end by 0 bases, with 13 bases between. The germline V gene encodes CDR1 MNHEY and CDR2 SMNVEV (reference sequence). The CDR3 is 16 amino acids. The chain's CDR3 is CASSLERASNTGELFF. The CDR3 region has the DNA TGTGCCAGCAGTCTGGAGAGAGCGTCGAACACCGGGGAGCTGTTTTTT.

The chain joins TRBV25-1 to TRBJ2-7; 7 bases map to TRBD1. This CDR3 region has 16 residues. Germline V lookup: CDR1 MGHDK, CDR2 SYGVNS. J lost 0 bases, V lost 5 bases, and 10 bases had no gene match. Here the CDR3 DNA reads TGTGCCAGCAGTTCCCCCCCGGGACAGAACTCCTACGAGCAGTACTTC. Translated: CASSSPPGQNSYEQYF.

The chain employs TRBV3-1 (or the pseudogene TRBV3-2) and TRBJ1-5, with TRBD1 as a possible D gene (6 bases). CDR1 is LGHDT, CDR2 YNNKEL, per germline (reference sequence). The CDR3 sequence is 13 residues long. Trimming took off 4 bases at V and 7 bases at J, with 11 bases between the two ends. CDR3 sequence reads: CASSPGHMQPQHF. The CDR3 coding sequence is TGTGCCAGCAGCCCGGGACATATGCAGCCCCAGCATTTT.

The CDR3 nucleotides are TGTGCCTGGAGTGTTGGGGTAGGGACACTCTCCTACGAGCAGTACTTC. This gives the protein CAWSVGVGTLSYEQYF. V usage is TRBV30 and J usage is TRBJ2-7; tentatively, D is TRBD1 (6 bases). Germline V gives CDR1 GTSNPN, CDR2 SVGIG (reference sequence). The CDR3 loop spans 16 amino acids. Trimming left V 0 bases short and J 0 bases short, with 15 bases between.

The rearrangement links TRBV30 to TRBJ1-2; D is perhaps TRBD1 (6 bases). The CDR3 is 13 residues long. Germline CDR1 GTSNPN, CDR2 SVGIG (reference sequence). The CDR3 is CVTSGRGRGGYTF. The CDR3, as DNA: TGTGTCACCTCAGGGAGGGGGAGAGGTGGCTACACCTTC.

The chain recombines TRBV27 with TRBJ2-1; 7 bases agree with TRBD1. With 3 bases clipped from V and 0 bases from J, the junction kept 5 bases outside the gene matches. CDR3 length: 16 amino acids. Germline V gene lookup returns CDR1 MNHEY and CDR2 SMNVEV (reference sequence). The CDR3 sequence: CASSFGAGGSYNEQFF. The CDR3 DNA is TGTGCCAGCAGTTTTGGGGCAGGGGGCTCCTACAATGAGCAGTTCTTC.

The gene calls are TRBV10-1 and TRBJ2-2, with TRBD1 matching 7 bases. The length of the CDR3 is 15 residues. Germline loops: CDR1 WNHNN, CDR2 SYGVQD (reference sequence). J was trimmed by 1 base and V by 6 bases; bases with no gene match: 5. CDR3 bases: TGCGCCAGCAGCGTGGACAGGAGGAACACCGGGGAGCTGTTTTTT. This gives the protein CASSVDRRNTGELFF.

The chain uses TRBV19 and TRBJ2-3; 8 nucleotides align to TRBD1. V lost 5 bases to trimming and J lost 9 bases; unmatched junction nucleotides: 22. CDR1 is LNHDA, CDR2 SQIVND, per germline (reference sequence). The CDR3 has 18 amino acids. CDR3 sequence (DNA): TGTGCCAGTAGTCCCGGTCAGGGGACAGGCTTTACCTTGGGGACGCAGTATTTT. It codes for CASSPGQGTGFTLGTQYF. Full variable domain (outside the CDR3, taken from reference TRBV19 and TRBJ2-3): DGGITQSPKYLFRKEGQNVTLSCEQNLNHDAMYWYRQDPGQGLRLIYYSQIVNDFQKGDIAEGYSVSREKKESFPLTVTSAQKNPTAFYLCASSPGQGTGFTLGTQYFGPGTRLTVL.

The rearrangement uses TRBV9 and TRBJ2-1, with 9 bases that match TRBD2. V lost 2 bases to trimming and J lost 0 bases; unmatched junction nucleotides: 9. The CDR3 is made up of 18 amino acids. Looked up from germline, CDR1 is SGDLS and CDR2 is YYNGEE. CDR3 DNA sequence: TGTGCCAGCAGCGTTAAGGGTAGCGGGGGTAGCTCCTACAATGAGCAGTTCTTC. Translation: CASSVKGSGGSSYNEQFF.

Written as DNA, the CDR3 is TGTGCCAGCAGTGTTGAGCGGGAGATAAATGAGCAGTTCTTC. Residues: CASSVEREINEQFF. This rearrangement joins TRBV2 to TRBJ2-1, with TRBD2 matching 8 bases. V shed 4 bases and J 7 bases; nucleotides not matched to a gene: 6. The germline CDR1 and CDR2 sequences are SNHLY and FYNNEI. The length of the CDR3 is 14 residues.